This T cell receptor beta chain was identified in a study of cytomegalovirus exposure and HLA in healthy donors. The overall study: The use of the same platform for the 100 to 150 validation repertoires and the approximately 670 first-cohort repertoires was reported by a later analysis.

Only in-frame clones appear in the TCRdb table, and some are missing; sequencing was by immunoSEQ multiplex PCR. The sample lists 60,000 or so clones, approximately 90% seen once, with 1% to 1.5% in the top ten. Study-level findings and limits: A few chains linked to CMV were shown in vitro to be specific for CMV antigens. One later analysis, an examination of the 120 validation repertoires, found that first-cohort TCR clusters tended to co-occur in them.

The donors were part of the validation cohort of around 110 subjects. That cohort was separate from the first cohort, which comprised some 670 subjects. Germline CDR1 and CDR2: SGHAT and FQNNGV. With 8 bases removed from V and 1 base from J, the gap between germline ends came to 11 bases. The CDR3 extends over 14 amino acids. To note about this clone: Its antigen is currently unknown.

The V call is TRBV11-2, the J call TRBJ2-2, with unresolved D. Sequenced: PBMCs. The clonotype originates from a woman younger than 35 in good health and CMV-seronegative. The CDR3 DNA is TGTGCCAGCCGGCATTCAGGGAACACCGGGGAGCTGTTTTTT. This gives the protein CASRHSGNTGELFF. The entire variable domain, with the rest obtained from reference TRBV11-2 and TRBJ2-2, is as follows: EAGVAQSPRYKIIEKRQSVAFWCNPISGHATLYWYQQILGQGPKLLIQFQNNGVVDDSQLPKDRFSAERLKGVDSTLKIQPAKLEDSAVYLCASRHSGNTGELFFGEGSRLTVL.